Sequencing of this T cell receptor (beta chain) was carried out in a study of OX40 agonist ivuxolimab in advanced cancers. Overall study context: In this cohort, patients received ivuxolimab, an agonistic anti-OX40 (CD134) antibody. Head and neck, renal cell, melanoma or hepatocellular carcinoma were the cancers that dose-escalation patients had.

Here immunoSEQ multiplex PCR was the method, and the copy in TCRdb shows in-frame clones only, minus some. The sample lists approximately 76,000 clones, 88% occurring once. Trimming removed 3 bases at V and 0 bases at J, with 18 bases between. The germline V gene encodes CDR1 SGHAT and CDR2 FQNNGV. The CDR3 length is 19 residues. Here the sequenced sample was CD4+ or CD8+ T cells sorted from blood, taken in a trial of the OX40 agonist ivuxolimab. The chain employs TRBV11-2 and TRBJ2-6; D gene unclear. The origin of this receptor is an adult with an advanced solid tumor such as melanoma, head and neck, liver or kidney cancer. The CDR3 spells CASSFSGGAVSSGANVLTF. Written as DNA, the CDR3 is TGTGCCAGCAGCTTTTCTGGCGGTGCAGTAAGCTCTGGGGCCAACGTCCTGACTTTC.